The 17 T cell receptor beta chains listed next were all sequenced from one sample in a study of a mutant IDH1 vaccine in newly diagnosed glioma. The table came from immunoSEQ multiplex PCR; TCRdb's copy has only in-frame clones and leaves some out. The profile shows tens of thousands of clones, 84% of them singletons. No antigen has been assigned to these receptors. Time point specified: week 11, during vaccination. Every vaccine dose comprised 300 ug of mutant IDH1 20-mer peptide plus topical imiquimod. Sequences were derived from PBMCs, sampled from a glioma patient whose treatment included an IDH1 peptide vaccine. The receptors were gathered from a man aged 40-55 years with glioma.

The chain combines TRBV9 with TRBJ1-2; D unclear. Between the trimmed V and J ends, which lost 0 bases and 8 bases, there was a span of 11 bases. CDR3 length equals 13 residues. Germline assignment: CDR1 SGDLS and CDR2 YYNGEE. The CDR3 reads CASSVAPNRGYTF. In DNA, the CDR3 is TGTGCCAGCAGCGTAGCCCCCAATCGAGGCTACACCTTC.

The chain couples TRBV5-8 to TRBJ2-3; TRBD2 aligns across 10 bases. J gave up 6 bases and V 7 bases, and 5 bases lay outside the gene matches. This CDR3 has 13 residues. CDR1 is SGHTS and CDR2 is YDEGEE in the germline V gene. This CDR3 is CASRLAGADTQYF. The DNA of the CDR3 is TGTGCCAGCCGTCTAGCGGGAGCCGATACGCAGTATTTT. Supplemented by reference TRBV5-8 and TRBJ2-3, the full variable domain reads EAGVTQSPTHLIKTRGQQATLRCSPISGHTSVYWYQQALGLGLQFLLWYDEGEERNRGNFPPRFSGRQFPNYSSELNVNALELEDSALYLCASRLAGADTQYFGPGTRLTVL.

The chain joins TRBV7-2 to TRBJ1-1, with 7 bases lining up with TRBD1. The J segment lost 3 bases and the V segment lost 5 bases, leaving 3 bases of the junction unmatched. The CDR3 has 13 residues. The germline CDR1 and CDR2 sequences are SGHTA and FQGNSA. For the CDR3, the DNA is TGTGCCAGCAGCCCTGACAGGGACACTGAAGCTTTCTTT. It is translated as CASSPDRDTEAFF.

The chain combines TRBV7-2 with TRBJ1-1; 10 bases map to TRBD1. Germline V lookup: CDR1 SGHTA, CDR2 FQGNSA. The CDR3 covers 14 residues. The V segment lost 4 bases and the J segment 6 bases; nucleotides outside the gene matches: 5. CDR3 in DNA: TGTGCCAGCAGCTCCCAGACAGGGGGCTCTGAAGCTTTCTTT. It encodes CASSSQTGGSEAFF.

The gene calls are TRBV7-6 and TRBJ1-4, with 7 bases aligning to TRBD1. Trimming cost V 5 bases and J 3 bases; bases outside gene matches: 6. The CDR3 has 15 amino acids. The V gene's germline CDR1 is SGHVS and CDR2 FNYEAQ. The CDR3 here is CASSKNRGSNEKLFF. CDR3 nucleotide sequence: TGTGCCAGCAGCAAAAACAGGGGTTCTAATGAAAAACTGTTTTTT.

This clone was seen a single time. The rearrangement links TRBV7-9 to TRBJ2-1, with TRBD2 as a possible D gene (6 bases). The CDR3 length is 15 residues. Per the germline V gene, CDR1 is SEHNR and CDR2 is FQNEAQ (reference sequence). V was shortened by 1 base and J by 2 bases, with 9 bases between the two germline ends. The CDR3 sequence: CASSLGGETYNEQFF. DNA of the CDR3: TGTGCCAGCAGCTTAGGGGGGGAAACCTACAATGAGCAGTTCTTC.

The chain links TRBV25-1 to TRBJ2-7; D is undetermined. Trimming removed 3 bases from V and 3 bases from J, with 9 bases in between. Germline V gene data show CDR1 as MGHDK and CDR2 as SYGVNS. The CDR3 runs 13 residues. CDR3 loop: CASSDGGVYEQYF. CDR3 nucleotide sequence: TGTGCCAGCAGTGACGGTGGGGTCTACGAGCAGTACTTC.

The CDR3 DNA reads as TGTGCCAGCAGCTTACACAGGGGACGCTCTGGAAACACCATATATTTT. As protein: CASSLHRGRSGNTIYF. V is TRBV7-2 and J is TRBJ1-3; 7 bases map to TRBD1. In germline, CDR1 is SGHTA, CDR2 FQGNSA. This CDR3 is 16 amino acids long. The V and J ends lost 2 bases and 0 bases, in that order; junction bases with no gene match: 4.

The V gene is TRBV7-2, the J gene TRBJ1-5; D might be TRBD1 (5 bases). This CDR3 has 15 residues. V was shortened by 5 bases and J by 0 bases, with 11 bases between the two germline ends. In germline, CDR1 is SGHTA, CDR2 FQGNSA. CDR3 DNA: TGTGCCAGCAGCGTCCGGGACCATAGCAATCAGCCCCAGCATTTT. Its protein is CASSVRDHSNQPQHF.

The rearrangement joins TRBV7-2 to TRBJ2-7; possible D gene TRBD2, 5 bases. CDR3 length: 15 amino acids. V lost 4 bases, J lost 1 base, and 14 bases lay in between. Looked up from germline, CDR1 is SGHTA and CDR2 is FQGNSA. The CDR3 here is CASSSPRTGSYEQYF. In DNA, the CDR3 is TGTGCCAGCAGCTCTCCCCGGACGGGATCCTACGAGCAGTACTTC.

This chain joins TRBV10-3 and TRBJ2-5, with TRBD2 as a possible D gene (6 bases). In germline, CDR1 is ENHRY, CDR2 SYGVKD. CDR3 length: 15 residues. Trimming took off 3 bases at V and 3 bases at J, with 14 bases between the two ends. DNA of the CDR3: TGTGCCATCAGTGATATAGTCTCGGGGGAAGAGACCCAGTACTTC. This gives the protein CAISDIVSGEETQYF.

The chain is built from TRBV2 and TRBJ2-7; D is undetermined. Germline CDR1 and CDR2: SNHLY and FYNNEI. The CDR3 totals 12 residues. Trimming took 7 bases from V and 3 from J, leaving 10 bases between them. CDR3: CASISWSYEQYF. DNA of the CDR3: TGTGCCAGCATTTCTTGGAGCTACGAGCAGTACTTC.

The rearrangement joins TRBV7-2 to TRBJ2-5; a weak D match, TRBD1 (6 bases). The germline CDR1 and CDR2 sequences are SGHTA and FQGNSA. This CDR3 spans 13 amino acids. The V end was cut by 5 bases, the J end by 9 bases, with 16 bases between. CDR3 nucleotides: TGTGCCAGCAGCCCCCGTCTAAAGGGGGCCCAGTACTTC. Amino acids: CASSPRLKGAQYF.

V is TRBV7-6 and J is TRBJ2-7; 10 nucleotides line up with TRBD1. There are 15 residues in the CDR3. V gave up 1 base and J gave up 7 bases; unmatched junction bases: 7. CDR1 is SGHVS, CDR2 FNYEAQ, per germline. The CDR3 loop is CASSLGATGGGEQYF. In nucleotides, the CDR3 is TGTGCCAGCAGCTTAGGGGCGACAGGGGGCGGGGAGCAGTACTTC.

This clone appeared a single time. The V and J genes are TRBV29-1 and TRBJ2-7; 7 nucleotides align to TRBD1. The CDR3 contains 14 residues. CDR1 and CDR2 (germline): SQVTM, ANQGSEA. The V gene end was trimmed by 6 bases and the J gene end by 7 bases; junction bases not matched to a gene: 15. The CDR3 DNA is TGCAGCGTCGCCGGCACAGGGGCCTGGGAAGAGCAGTACTTC. Translation gives CSVAGTGAWEEQYF.

The CDR3 bases are TGTGCCAGCAGCTGGACGGAGAAGACCCAGTACTTC. This sequence encodes CASSWTEKTQYF. V is TRBV7-9 and J is TRBJ2-5; no reliable D call. The CDR3 runs to 12 residues. From germline, CDR1 is SEHNR and CDR2 FQNEAQ (reference sequence). V lost 4 bases and J lost 6, with 9 bases in between.

The chain links TRBV10-3 to TRBJ1-1; D gene ambiguous. Trimming removed 8 bases from V and 5 bases from J, with 18 bases in between. CDR1 is ENHRY and CDR2 is SYGVKD in the germline V gene. CDR3 length: 14 amino acids. In DNA, the CDR3 is TGTGCCATCCGAAGAGACGGGCGAAAGACTGAAGCTTTCTTT. Its protein product is CAIRRDGRKTEAFF.